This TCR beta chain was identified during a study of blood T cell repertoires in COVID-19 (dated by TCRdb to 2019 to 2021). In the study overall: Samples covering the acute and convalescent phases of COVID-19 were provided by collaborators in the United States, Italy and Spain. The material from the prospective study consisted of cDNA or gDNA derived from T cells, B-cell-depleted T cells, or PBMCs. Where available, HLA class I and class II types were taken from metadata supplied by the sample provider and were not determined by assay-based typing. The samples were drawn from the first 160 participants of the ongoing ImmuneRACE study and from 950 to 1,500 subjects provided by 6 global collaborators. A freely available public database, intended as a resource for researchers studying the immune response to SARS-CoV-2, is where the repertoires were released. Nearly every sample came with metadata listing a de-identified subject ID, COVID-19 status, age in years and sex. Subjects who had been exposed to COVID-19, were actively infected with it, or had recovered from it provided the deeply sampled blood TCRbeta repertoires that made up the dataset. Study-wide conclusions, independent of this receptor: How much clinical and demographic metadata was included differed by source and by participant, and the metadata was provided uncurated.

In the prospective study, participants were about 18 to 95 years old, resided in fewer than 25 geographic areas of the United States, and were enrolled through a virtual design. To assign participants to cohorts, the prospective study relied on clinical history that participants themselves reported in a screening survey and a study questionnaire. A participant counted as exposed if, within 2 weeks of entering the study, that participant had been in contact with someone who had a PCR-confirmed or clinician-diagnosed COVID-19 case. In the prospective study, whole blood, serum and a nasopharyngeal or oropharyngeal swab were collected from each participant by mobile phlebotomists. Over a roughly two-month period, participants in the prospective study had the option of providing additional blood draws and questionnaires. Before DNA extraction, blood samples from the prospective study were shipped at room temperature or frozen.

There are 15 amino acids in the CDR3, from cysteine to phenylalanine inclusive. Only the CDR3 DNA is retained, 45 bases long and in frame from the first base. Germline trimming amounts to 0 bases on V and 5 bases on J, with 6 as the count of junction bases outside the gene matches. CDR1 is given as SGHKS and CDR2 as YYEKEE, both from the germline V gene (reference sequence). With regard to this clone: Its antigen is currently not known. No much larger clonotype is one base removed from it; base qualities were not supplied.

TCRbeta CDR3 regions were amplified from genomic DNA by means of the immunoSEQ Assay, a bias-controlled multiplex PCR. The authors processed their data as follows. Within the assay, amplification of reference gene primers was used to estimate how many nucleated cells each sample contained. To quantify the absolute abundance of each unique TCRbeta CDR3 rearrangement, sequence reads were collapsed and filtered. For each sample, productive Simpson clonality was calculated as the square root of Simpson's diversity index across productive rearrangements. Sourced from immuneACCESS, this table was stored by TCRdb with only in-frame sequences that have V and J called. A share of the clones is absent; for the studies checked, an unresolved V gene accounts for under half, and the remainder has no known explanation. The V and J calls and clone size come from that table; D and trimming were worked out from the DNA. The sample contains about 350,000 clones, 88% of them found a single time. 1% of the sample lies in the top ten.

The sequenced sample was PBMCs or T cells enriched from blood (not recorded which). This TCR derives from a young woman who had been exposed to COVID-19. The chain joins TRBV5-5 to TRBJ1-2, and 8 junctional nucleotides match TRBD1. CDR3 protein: CASSLGQGAIYGYTF. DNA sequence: TGTGCCAGCAGCTTGGGGCAGGGGGCAATTTATGGCTACACCTTC.